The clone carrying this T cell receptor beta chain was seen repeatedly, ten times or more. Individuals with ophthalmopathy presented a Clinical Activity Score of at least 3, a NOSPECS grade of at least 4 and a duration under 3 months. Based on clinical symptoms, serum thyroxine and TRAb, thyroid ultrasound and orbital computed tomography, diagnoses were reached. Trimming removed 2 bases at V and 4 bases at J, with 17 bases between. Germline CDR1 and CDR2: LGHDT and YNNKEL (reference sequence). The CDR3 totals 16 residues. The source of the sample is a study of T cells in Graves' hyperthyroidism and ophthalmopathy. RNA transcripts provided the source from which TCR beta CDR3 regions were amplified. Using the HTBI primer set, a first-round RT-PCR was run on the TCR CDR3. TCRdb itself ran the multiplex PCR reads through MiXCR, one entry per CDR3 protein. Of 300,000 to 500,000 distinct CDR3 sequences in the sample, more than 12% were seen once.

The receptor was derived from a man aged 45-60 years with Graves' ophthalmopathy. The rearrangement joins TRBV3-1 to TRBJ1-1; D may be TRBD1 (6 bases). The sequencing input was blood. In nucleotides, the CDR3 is TGTGCCAGCAGCCAATTAATTCTGGGGGCTGGCACTGAAGCTTTCTTT. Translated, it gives CASSQLILGAGTEAFF.